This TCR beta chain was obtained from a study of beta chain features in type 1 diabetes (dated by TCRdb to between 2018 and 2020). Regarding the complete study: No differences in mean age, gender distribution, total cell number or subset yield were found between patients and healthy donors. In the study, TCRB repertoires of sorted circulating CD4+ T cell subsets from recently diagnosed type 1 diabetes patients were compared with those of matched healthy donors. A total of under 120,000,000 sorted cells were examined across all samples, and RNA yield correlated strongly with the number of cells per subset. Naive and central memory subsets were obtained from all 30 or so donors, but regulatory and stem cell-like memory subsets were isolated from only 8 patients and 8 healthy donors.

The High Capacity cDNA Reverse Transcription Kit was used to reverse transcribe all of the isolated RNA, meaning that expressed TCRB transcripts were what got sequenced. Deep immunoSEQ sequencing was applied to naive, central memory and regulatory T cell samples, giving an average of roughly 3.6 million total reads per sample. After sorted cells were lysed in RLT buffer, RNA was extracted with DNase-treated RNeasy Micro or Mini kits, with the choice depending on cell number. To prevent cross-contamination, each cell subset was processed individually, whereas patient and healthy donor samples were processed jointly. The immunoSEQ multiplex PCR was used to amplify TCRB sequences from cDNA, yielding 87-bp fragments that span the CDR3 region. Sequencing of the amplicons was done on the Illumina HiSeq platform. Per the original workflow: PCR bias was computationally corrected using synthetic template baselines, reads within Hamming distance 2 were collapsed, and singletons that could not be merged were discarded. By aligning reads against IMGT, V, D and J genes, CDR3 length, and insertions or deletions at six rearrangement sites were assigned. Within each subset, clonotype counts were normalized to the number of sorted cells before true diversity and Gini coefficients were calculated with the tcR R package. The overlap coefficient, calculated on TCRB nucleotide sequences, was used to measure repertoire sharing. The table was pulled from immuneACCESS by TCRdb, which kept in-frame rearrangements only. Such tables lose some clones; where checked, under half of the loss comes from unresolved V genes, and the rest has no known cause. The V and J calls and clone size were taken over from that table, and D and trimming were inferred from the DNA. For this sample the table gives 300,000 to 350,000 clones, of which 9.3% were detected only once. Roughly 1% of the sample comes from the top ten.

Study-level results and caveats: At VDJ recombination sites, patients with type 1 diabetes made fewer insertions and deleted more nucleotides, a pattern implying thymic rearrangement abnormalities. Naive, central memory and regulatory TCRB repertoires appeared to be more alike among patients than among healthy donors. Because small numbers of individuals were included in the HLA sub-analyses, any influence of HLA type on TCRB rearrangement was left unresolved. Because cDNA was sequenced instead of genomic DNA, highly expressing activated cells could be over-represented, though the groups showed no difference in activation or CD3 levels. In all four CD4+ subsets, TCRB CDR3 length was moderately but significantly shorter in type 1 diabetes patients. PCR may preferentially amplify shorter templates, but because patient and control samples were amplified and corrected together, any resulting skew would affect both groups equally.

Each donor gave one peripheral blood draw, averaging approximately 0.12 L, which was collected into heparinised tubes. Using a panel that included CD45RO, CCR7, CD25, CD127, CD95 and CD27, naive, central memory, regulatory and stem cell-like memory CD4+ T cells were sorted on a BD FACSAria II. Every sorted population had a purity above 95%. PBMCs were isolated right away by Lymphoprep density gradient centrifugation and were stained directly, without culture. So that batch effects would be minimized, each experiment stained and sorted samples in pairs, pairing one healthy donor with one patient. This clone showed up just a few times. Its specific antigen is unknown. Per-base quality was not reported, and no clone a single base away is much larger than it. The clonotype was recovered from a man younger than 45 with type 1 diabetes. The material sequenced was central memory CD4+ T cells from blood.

Here is the DNA: TGCGCCAGCAGCCGCGGAAGGAGGACTGAAGCTTTCTTT. It translates to CASSRGRRTEAFF. This sequence uses TRBV4-3 and TRBJ1-1, with the D gene call left open. CDR1 is given as LGHNA and CDR2 as YSLEER, both from the germline V gene. The germline ends are 11 bases apart after V is trimmed by 4 bases and J by 5 bases. Spanning cysteine to phenylalanine, the CDR3 consists of 13 amino acids. The DNA shown is the 39-base CDR3, in frame from base 1.